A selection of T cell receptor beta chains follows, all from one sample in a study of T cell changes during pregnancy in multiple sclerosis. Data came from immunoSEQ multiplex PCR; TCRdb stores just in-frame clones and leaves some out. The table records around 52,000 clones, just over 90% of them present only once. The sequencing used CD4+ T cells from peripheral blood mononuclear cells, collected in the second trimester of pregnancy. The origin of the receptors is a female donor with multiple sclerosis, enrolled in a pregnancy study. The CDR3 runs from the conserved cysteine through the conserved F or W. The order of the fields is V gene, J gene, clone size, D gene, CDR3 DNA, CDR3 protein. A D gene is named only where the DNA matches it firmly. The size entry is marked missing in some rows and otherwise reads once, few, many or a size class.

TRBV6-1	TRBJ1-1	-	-	TGTGCCAGCACCAGGGAATTGAACACTGAAGCTTTCTTT	CASTRELNTEAFF
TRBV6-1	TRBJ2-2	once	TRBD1	TGTGCCAGCAGGGGGGACAGGGAGAGCGGGGAGCTGTTTTTT	CASRGDRESGELFF
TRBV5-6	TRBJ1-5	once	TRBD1	TGTGCCAGCAGCTTGCGGGGGACAGTCAATCAGCCCCAGCATTTT	CASSLRGTVNQPQHF
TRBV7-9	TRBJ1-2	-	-	TGTGCCAGCAGCCGACGTGGCGCAGGGGTAGTGGACTATGGCTACACCTTC	CASSRRGAGVVDYGYTF
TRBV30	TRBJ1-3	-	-	TGTGCCTGGATTACAGGTTACTCTGGAAACACCATATATTTT	CAWITGYSGNTIYF
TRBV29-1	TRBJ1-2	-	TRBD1	TGCAGCGCCAGGGGGCGAGATGGCTACACCTTC	CSARGRDGYTF
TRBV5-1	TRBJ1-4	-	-	TGCGCCAGCAGCTCCCTACCGACTAATGAAAAACTGTTTTTT	CASSSLPTNEKLFF
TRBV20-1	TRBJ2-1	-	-	TGCAGTGCTGTACCTAGGAATGAGCAGTTCTTC	CSAVPRNEQFF
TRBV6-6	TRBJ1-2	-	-	TGTGCCAGCAGCCGTTACCCGGTTAACTATGGCTACACCTTC	CASSRYPVNYGYTF
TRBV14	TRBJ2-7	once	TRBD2	TGTGCCAGCAGCCAAACCGAGGGAGGGTTCGGTCGAACGAATGCCTACGAGCAGTACTTC	CASSQTEGGFGRTNAYEQYF
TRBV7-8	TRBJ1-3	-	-	TGTGCCAGCAGCTTAGCGGCAGGGGTAGGAAACACCATATATTTT	CASSLAAGVGNTIYF
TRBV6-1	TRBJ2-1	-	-	TGTGCCGCTACGTTTTCGGGGGGCAAGTTACATGAGCAGTTCTTC	CAATFSGGKLHEQFF
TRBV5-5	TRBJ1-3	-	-	TGTGCCAGCAGCCTGTATTCTCAGGCGCCACAATTTAGCTCTGGAAACACCATATATTTT	CASSLYSQAPQFSSGNTIYF
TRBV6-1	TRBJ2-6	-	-	TGTGCCAGCAGCGAAGGCGCTGGGGCCAACGTCCTGACTTTC	CASSEGAGANVLTF
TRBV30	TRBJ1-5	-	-	TGTGCCTGGAGTGTACAGAATGGCCAGCCCCAGCATTTT	CAWSVQNGQPQHF
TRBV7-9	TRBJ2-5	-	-	TGTGCCAGCCCCCCCAATCGGGTGGTGGAAGAGACCCAGTACTTC	CASPPNRVVEETQYF
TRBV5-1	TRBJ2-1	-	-	TGCGCCAGCAGCGGGGGGGGATTGGGACAGGCCTTTGAGCAGTTCTTC	CASSGGGLGQAFEQFF
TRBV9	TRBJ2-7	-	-	TGTGCCAGCAGCGTAGGGTTCGGGGGGCCGGGCGAGCAGTACTTC	CASSVGFGGPGEQYF
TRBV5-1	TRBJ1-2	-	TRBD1	TGCGCCAGCAGCTTGACGACAGGGGAGAGCTACACCTTC	CASSLTTGESYTF
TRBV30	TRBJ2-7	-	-	TGTGCCTGGGCGTACAAGGGAGCCTACGAGCAGTACTTC	CAWAYKGAYEQYF
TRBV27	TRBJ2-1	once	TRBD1	TGTGCCAGCAGGACAGGGTCTCCCAATGAGCAGTTCTTC	CASRTGSPNEQFF
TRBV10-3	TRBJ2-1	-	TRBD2	TGTGCCATCAATCCCCCGGGGATGGGACTAGTGGTCGTAGGCTACAATGAGCAGTTCTTC	CAINPPGMGLVVVGYNEQFF
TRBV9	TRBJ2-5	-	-	TGTGCCAGCAGCGTTAACCCCGGGACACCCCAAGAGACCCAGTACTTC	CASSVNPGTPQETQYF
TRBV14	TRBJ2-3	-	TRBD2	TGTGCCAGCAGCCCCCGACTAGCGGGACTCAGCACAGATACGCAGTATTTT	CASSPRLAGLSTDTQYF
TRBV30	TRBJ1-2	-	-	TGTGCCTGGAGTGTGGCGGAGAGGTATGGCTACACCTTC	CAWSVAERYGYTF
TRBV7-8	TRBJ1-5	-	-	TGTGCCAGCAGCTTAGCGAGATATCAGCCCCAGCATTTT	CASSLARYQPQHF
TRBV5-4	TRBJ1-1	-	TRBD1	TGTGCCAGCAGCTTATTAGAAGGGGGCGTAGGGACTGAAGCTTTCTTT	CASSLLEGGVGTEAFF
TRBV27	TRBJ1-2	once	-	TGTGCCAGCAGCCAACGACAGTCCCTTTATAGTGGCTACACCTTC	CASSQRQSLYSGYTF